This TCR beta chain was sequenced in a study of cytomegalovirus exposure and HLA in healthy donors. Amplification used 60 Vbeta primers and 13 Jbeta primers. Assay: immunoSEQ multiplex PCR; the TCRdb copy retains only in-frame clones and omits some. The sample yields about 180,000 clones, 82% seen once. There are 16 residues in the CDR3. V was pared by 4 bases and J by 8 bases, with 15 bases of the junction left unmatched. Looked up from germline, CDR1 is GTSNPN and CDR2 is SVGIG (reference sequence). This clone has more than one count but fewer than ten. This chain joins TRBV30 and TRBJ2-1; TRBD1 agrees at 9 bases. The sequenced material came from PBMCs. The sequence was collected from a man in his forties in good health and CMV-seronegative. The chain's CDR3 is CAWITHGTGRYDEQFF. The CDR3 DNA follows: TGTGCCTGGATCACTCATGGGACAGGGCGTTATGATGAGCAGTTCTTC.